This entry features one T cell receptor beta chain sequence. Sequenced by immunoSEQ multiplex PCR; TCRdb stores in-frame clones only, minus some. The repertoire consists of fewer than 70,000 clones, with 70% to 90% occurring once and the leading ten covering under 4.5%. The record originates from a study of blood T cell repertoires in COVID-19. This CDR3 contains 14 residues. After removal of 3 bases from V and 8 bases from J, the junction contained 4 bases not matched to a gene. CDR1 and CDR2 (germline): KGHSH, LQKENI. The J gene is TRBJ1-4, the V gene TRBV18; 9 positions agree with TRBD1. The receptor was derived from a human donor in a cohort sampled during active COVID-19. Specimen: peripheral blood. The CDR3 is CASSPGQGYEKLFF. The CDR3 DNA is TGTGCCAGCTCACCGGGACAGGGTTACGAAAAACTGTTTTTT.